The sequence of this T cell receptor beta chain was determined in a study of blood T cell repertoires in COVID-19 (TCRdb year 2020). Background on the whole study: The collaborator samples originated in the United States, Italy and Spain and spanned the acute and convalescent phases of COVID-19. The material from the prospective study consisted of cDNA or gDNA derived from T cells, B-cell-depleted T cells, or PBMCs. Subjects who had been exposed to COVID-19, were actively infected with it, or had recovered from it provided the deeply sampled blood TCRbeta repertoires that made up the dataset. The repertoires were released in a freely available public database intended as a resource for research on the immune response to SARS-CoV-2. The samples were drawn from the first 160 participants of the ongoing ImmuneRACE study and from over 950 subjects provided by 6 global collaborators. Nearly every sample came with metadata listing a de-identified subject ID, COVID-19 status, age in years and sex. Where available, HLA class I and class II types were taken from metadata supplied by the sample provider and were not determined by assay-based typing. Summary of the overall study and its limitations: The quantity of clinical and demographic metadata differed by source and by participant and was supplied without curation.

The immunoSEQ Assay, a bias-controlled multiplex PCR, was used to amplify TCRbeta CDR3 regions from genomic DNA. The study's processing was this. Within the assay, amplification of reference gene primers was used to estimate how many nucleated cells each sample contained. To quantify the absolute abundance of each unique TCRbeta CDR3 rearrangement, sequence reads were collapsed and filtered. For each sample, productive Simpson clonality was calculated as the square root of Simpson's diversity index over productive rearrangements. TCRdb provides this immuneACCESS table in a form limited to in-frame rearrangements. Some clones are lacking; in checked studies, under half of them reflect an unresolved V gene, and why the rest are absent is not known. That table supplies the V and J calls and clone size; D and trimming were determined from the DNA. This sample lists about 99,000 clones; more than 75% were detected once. 5% to 8% of the sample lies in the top ten.

For this clone: No cognate antigen has been identified for it. Base-call qualities are not available, and no considerably larger clone is one nucleotide away.

From a lookup of the germline V gene, CDR1 and CDR2 are SGHTA and FQGTGA. V and J lose 6 bases and 3 bases, and a span of 14 bases separates them. The CDR3 runs 14 amino acids, cysteine and phenylalanine included. Of all the DNA, just the CDR3 is kept, 42 bases in frame from base 1. The collaborating institutions used their own protocols to collect whole blood in K2EDTA tubes. Collaborator samples were shipped for TCRbeta analysis as frozen whole blood, isolated PBMCs, or DNA extracted from either sample type. Specimen: peripheral blood. The chain is encoded by TRBV7-3 joined to TRBJ2-5; the D gene identity is not certain. The receptor was derived from a human donor in a cohort sampled during active COVID-19. The DNA sequence reads TGTGCCAGCAGTCCCAGCTCGGGTAAAGAGACCCAGTACTTC. It translates as CASSPSSGKETQYF.